The clone carrying this T cell receptor (beta chain) was counted a few times. Each cDNA got a UMI-containing oligo ligated at its 3' end. The first PCR ran 4 to 5 cycles with an equimolar RC1.1 and RC1.2 beta primer mix. Via MiXCR, TCRdb re-called the UMI-ligation and nested PCR reads, giving one row per CDR3 protein. Found here are over 40,000 distinct CDR3 sequences, around 10% of them singletons; the top ten hold about 10%. These data originate in a study of quantifying T cell responses using KT2 cells. Study information: Reverse transcription used primers in the TCR alpha and beta constant regions.

The V end lost 7 bases, the J end lost 2 bases, and 20 bases lay between the germline ends. From germline, CDR1 is SGHTA and CDR2 FQGNSA. The CDR3 loop spans 16 amino acids. V is TRBV7-2 and J is TRBJ1-2, with D hard to call. This TCR came from a human donor. What was sequenced was PBMCs spiked with cells of the T cell clone KT2. As DNA, the CDR3 is TGTGCCAGCACTCTTAGCTGGGCAGGTGGAAACTATGGCTACACCTTC. Protein: CASTLSWAGGNYGYTF. Combining the CDR3 with reference TRBV7-2 and TRBJ1-2 gives the whole variable domain GAGVSQSPSNKVTEKGKDVELRCDPISGHTALYWYRQSLGQGLEFLIYFQGNSAPDKSGLPSDRFSAERTGGSVSTLTIQRTQQEDSAVYLCASTLSWAGGNYGYTFGSGTRLTVV.